The 32 T cell receptor beta chains below all came from one sample that was sequenced in a study of OX40 agonist ivuxolimab in advanced cancers. TCRdb's copy holds only in-frame clones and misses some; the assay was immunoSEQ multiplex PCR. This sample yields around 150,000 clones, of which roughly 92% are seen a single time; around 0.31% belongs to the top ten. This specimen was CD4+ or CD8+ T cells sorted from blood, taken in a trial of the OX40 agonist ivuxolimab. Source of these receptors: an adult with an advanced solid tumor such as melanoma, head and neck, liver or kidney cancer.

V is TRBV6-5 and J is TRBJ1-2, with no clear D. V dropped 6 bases and J dropped 5 bases, with 19 bases sitting between them. Germline lookup yields CDR1 MNHEY and CDR2 SVGAGI. The CDR3 sequence is 15 residues long. Here the CDR3 DNA reads TGTGCCAGCAGACCGCTTATTTCAGTCGGTTATGGCTACACCTTC. The encoded protein is CASRPLISVGYGYTF.

The chain is built from TRBV6-5 and TRBJ2-3; perhaps TRBD2 as D (6 bases). The CDR3 consists of 14 residues. Trimming cost V 2 bases and J 4 bases, with 10 bases left between them. From germline, CDR1 is MNHEY and CDR2 SVGAGI. CDR3 sequence: CASSYLGTPDTQYF. CDR3 bases: TGTGCCAGCAGTTACCTCGGGACTCCAGATACGCAGTATTTT.

V gene TRBV6-5 combines with J gene TRBJ1-2; 11 bases are a match to TRBD1. V was clipped by 7 bases and J by 3 bases; unmatched bases: 7. The germline CDR1 and CDR2 sequences are MNHEY and SVGAGI. The CDR3 contains 15 residues. Here the CDR3 reads CASKRSGQGDYGYTF. The DNA for the CDR3 is TGTGCCAGCAAAAGGTCGGGACAGGGGGACTATGGCTACACCTTC.

The chain carries TRBV11-2 and TRBJ2-7; tentatively, D is TRBD1 (6 bases). Germline V gene data show CDR1 as SGHAT and CDR2 as FQNNGV. This CDR3 is built from 15 residues. Trimming pared 8 bases from V and 2 bases from J, leaving 19 bases between. The CDR3 nucleotides are TGTGCCAGCTGCCCGATCGCCAGGGGCGCCTACGAGCAGTACTTC. Translating it yields CASCPIARGAYEQYF.

This clone has a single count. The rearrangement joins TRBV9 to TRBJ2-4, with 7 bases matching TRBD2. This CDR3 has 15 amino acids. V shed 0 bases and J 2 bases; nucleotides not matched to a gene: 2. Looked up from germline, CDR1 is SGDLS and CDR2 is YYNGEE. CDR3 in DNA: TGTGCCAGCAGCGTAGGGGAGGGCACCAAAAACATTCAGTACTTC. Translation: CASSVGEGTKNIQYF.

The CDR3 sequence: CASRIKWRSDEQFF. The DNA of the CDR3 is TGTGCCAGCAGAATAAAGTGGCGGAGCGATGAGCAGTTCTTC. This chain links TRBV13 with TRBJ2-1; D not certain. Trimming took 6 bases from V and 8 from J, leaving 17 bases between them. CDR3 size: 14 residues. Germline CDR1 reads PRHDT; CDR2 reads FYEKMQ (reference sequence).

This chain links TRBV7-6 with TRBJ1-4; TRBD1 aligns across 7 bases. The germline gives CDR1 SGHVS, CDR2 FNYEAQ. V was clipped by 4 bases and J by 1 base; unmatched bases: 3. The CDR3 is made up of 15 amino acids. The CDR3 DNA is TGTGCCAGCAGCTCAAACAGGGGAACTAATGAAAAACTGTTTTTT. Translating gives CASSSNRGTNEKLFF. The whole variable domain, filled in from reference TRBV7-6 and TRBJ1-4, reads GAGVSQSPRYKVTKRGQDVALRCDPISGHVSLYWYRQALGQGPEFLTYFNYEAQQDKSGLPNDRFSAERPEGSISTLTIQRTEQRDSAMYRCASSSNRGTNEKLFFGSGTQLSVL.

The chain uses TRBV19 and TRBJ2-2; TRBD2 is a possible D gene (7 bases). Between the trimmed V and J ends, which lost 7 bases and 10 bases, there was a span of 19 bases. The CDR3 extends over 14 amino acids. CDR1 and CDR2 (germline): LNHDA, SQIVND (reference sequence). The CDR3 region is CASNGGGTPQELFF. The CDR3 DNA follows: TGTGCCAGTAATGGGGGGGGCACCCCGCAGGAGCTGTTTTTT.

This chain links TRBV18 with TRBJ2-7; D remains unclear. The germline V gene encodes CDR1 KGHSH and CDR2 LQKENI. The CDR3 extends over 13 amino acids. Trimming stripped 2 bases from V and 2 bases from J, with 7 bases between. The chain's CDR3 is CASSPTTTYEQYF. The CDR3 DNA is TGTGCCAGCTCACCAACGACGACCTACGAGCAGTACTTC.

The CDR3 protein is CASSESIGSSYGYTF. Written as DNA, the CDR3 is TGTGCCAGCAGTGAATCGATAGGGTCTAGCTATGGCTACACCTTC. The J gene is TRBJ1-2, the V gene TRBV13; D is ambiguous. The V end lost 6 bases, the J end lost 4 bases, and 18 bases lay between the germline ends. Germline lookup yields CDR1 PRHDT and CDR2 FYEKMQ (reference sequence). The CDR3 is made up of 15 amino acids.

V and J are TRBV9 and TRBJ2-2, with 8 bases matching TRBD2. Germline V CDR1 and CDR2: SGDLS, YYNGEE. The CDR3 totals 16 residues. V lost 0 bases to trimming and J lost 2 bases; unmatched junction nucleotides: 3. The CDR3 loop is CASSVASGHNTGELFF. In DNA, the CDR3 is TGTGCCAGCAGCGTAGCTAGCGGGCATAACACCGGGGAGCTGTTTTTT.

The CDR3 nucleotides read TGCGCCAGCAGCTTACGACAGCTGAGCTCTGGAAACACCATATATTTT. Translation gives CASSLRQLSSGNTIYF. V is TRBV5-1 and J is TRBJ1-3, with D tentatively TRBD1 (5 bases). The germline gives CDR1 SGHRS, CDR2 YFSETQ. Trimming shortened V by 2 bases and J by 0 bases, and 12 bases separated the two germline ends. The CDR3 loop spans 16 amino acids. The full variable domain, in which reference TRBV5-1 and TRBJ1-3 provide the parts outside the CDR3, is KAGVTQTPRYLIKTRGQQVTLSCSPISGHRSVSWYQQTPGQGLQFLFEYFSETQRNKGNFPGRFSGRQFSNSRSEMNVSTLELGDSALYLCASSLRQLSSGNTIYFGEGSWLTVV.

The chain combines TRBV18 with TRBJ2-7; 10 nucleotides match TRBD1. Germline CDR1 reads KGHSH; CDR2 reads LQKENI. The CDR3 extends over 15 amino acids. V was clipped by 3 bases and J by 2 bases; unmatched bases: 4. The CDR3 here is CASSPGTGAAYEQYF. The CDR3 region has the DNA TGTGCCAGCTCACCCGGGACAGGGGCCGCCTACGAGCAGTACTTC.

To note about this clone: The junction departs from the called germline gene at one end, perhaps through a read error. V is TRBV19 and J is TRBJ1-5; TRBD1 matches 7 bases. Germline V CDR1 and CDR2: LNHDA, SQIVND (reference sequence). The CDR3 consists of 15 residues. The CDR3: CASRPPGQTTWPRHF. In DNA, the CDR3 is TGTGCCAGTAGGCCTCCGGGACAGACGACTTGGCCCCGGCATTTT.

The rearrangement links TRBV18 to TRBJ2-1; no clear D. CDR1 is KGHSH, CDR2 LQKENI, per germline. V gave up 5 bases and J gave up 5 bases, with 13 bases separating them. The CDR3 length is 14 residues. The CDR3 nucleotides read TGTGCCAGCTCAAACCTGGGCGGCAACAATGAGCAGTTCTTC. Translated: CASSNLGGNNEQFF.

The chain carries TRBV6-5 and TRBJ1-1; maybe TRBD1 (6 bases). The CDR3 consists of 15 residues. From germline, CDR1 is MNHEY and CDR2 SVGAGI. V lost 2 bases, J lost 4 bases, and 14 bases lay in between. CDR3 in DNA: TGTGCCAGCAGTTACGGGGGGCCGGACGGCACTGAAGCTTTCTTT. It yields the protein CASSYGGPDGTEAFF.

Of note for this clone: The same CDR3 also results from other DNA sequences found in this sample. The chain employs TRBV11-3 and TRBJ1-1; D ambiguous. In germline, CDR1 is SGHNT, CDR2 YENEEA. V was trimmed by 1 base and J by 1 base, leaving 4 bases between them. CDR3 length equals 13 residues. The CDR3 DNA is TGTGCCAGCAGCTTAGGGAGGAACACTGAAGCTTTCTTT. Translating it yields CASSLGRNTEAFF.

The rearrangement uses TRBV19 and TRBJ1-4, with 7 bases lining up with TRBD1. V was clipped by 8 bases and J by 10 bases; unmatched bases: 13. From germline, CDR1 is LNHDA and CDR2 SQIVND (reference sequence). This CDR3 is built from 14 residues. This chain's CDR3 is CASVPPQGWRKLFF. As DNA, the CDR3 is TGTGCCAGTGTGCCCCCACAGGGGTGGCGAAAACTGTTTTTT.

This sequence joins TRBV19 and TRBJ1-5; D gene ambiguous. Trimming pared 0 bases from V and 2 bases from J, leaving 11 bases between. The germline V gene encodes CDR1 LNHDA and CDR2 SQIVND (reference sequence). The CDR3 has 16 residues. DNA for the CDR3: TGTGCCAGTAGTATAGATGCGAAGTTCGGCAATCAGCCCCAGCATTTT. Protein product: CASSIDAKFGNQPQHF.

The J gene is TRBJ1-2, the V gene TRBV29-1; D perhaps matches TRBD1 (5 bases). The length of the CDR3 is 12 residues. V was cut by 1 base and J by 2 bases, with 5 bases left in between. Germline V gene sequence: CDR1 SQVTM, CDR2 ANQGSEA. CDR3 sequence (DNA): TGCAGCGTTGAAGGACAGAACTATGGCTACACCTTC. It yields the protein CSVEGQNYGYTF.

The chain links TRBV9 to TRBJ2-1; 7 bases align to TRBD2. The CDR3 has 16 amino acids. The ends lost 4 bases at V and 4 bases at J; junction bases unmatched: 11. The germline gives CDR1 SGDLS, CDR2 YYNGEE. The CDR3 DNA follows: TGTGCCAGCAGCCCCTTGGCGGGAGCGAGATACAATGAGCAGTTCTTC. Protein sequence: CASSPLAGARYNEQFF.

The J gene is TRBJ2-7, the V gene TRBV19; 8 nucleotides line up with TRBD1. The CDR3 has 15 residues. The V and J ends lost 0 bases and 6 bases, in that order; junction bases with no gene match: 7. Germline V gene data show CDR1 as LNHDA and CDR2 as SQIVND (reference sequence). The CDR3 spells CASSIDLDRVSEQYF. CDR3 DNA: TGTGCCAGTAGTATAGATTTGGACAGGGTAAGCGAGCAGTACTTC. The complete variable domain, with remaining parts taken from reference TRBV19 and TRBJ2-7, reads DGGITQSPKYLFRKEGQNVTLSCEQNLNHDAMYWYRQDPGQGLRLIYYSQIVNDFQKGDIAEGYSVSREKKESFPLTVTSAQKNPTAFYLCASSIDLDRVSEQYFGPGTRLTVT.

The chain joins TRBV19 to TRBJ2-1; 9 bases are a match to TRBD2. The CDR3 has 15 amino acids. With V trimmed by 3 bases and J by 6 bases, 6 bases remained unmatched. The germline V gene has CDR1 LNHDA and CDR2 SQIVND (reference sequence). CDR3 sequence: CASSMEAGGGNEQFF. In nucleotides, the CDR3 is TGTGCCAGTAGTATGGAAGCGGGAGGAGGCAATGAGCAGTTCTTC.

This chain joins TRBV28 and TRBJ1-5; D unresolved. The CDR3 is made up of 13 amino acids. The V end was cut by 3 bases, the J end by 3 bases, with 6 bases between. The germline V gene has CDR1 MDHEN and CDR2 SYDVKM. Here the CDR3 reads CASSFENNQPQHF. Written as DNA, the CDR3 is TGTGCCAGCAGTTTCGAGAACAATCAGCCCCAGCATTTT.

V is TRBV4-3 and J is TRBJ2-1; D may be TRBD2 (5 bases). The CDR3 is 17 amino acids. Germline CDR1 is LGHNA and CDR2 is YSLEER. Between the trimmed V and J ends, which lost 4 bases and 3 bases, there was a span of 19 bases. Here the CDR3 reads CASSPFAGSGSYNEQFF. CDR3 DNA: TGCGCCAGCAGCCCTTTCGCCGGGTCGGGAAGCTACAATGAGCAGTTCTTC.

The chain recombines TRBV5-6 with TRBJ1-4; D gene uncertain. This CDR3 spans 14 amino acids. V was clipped by 5 bases and J by 5 bases, with 13 bases between them. Germline loops: CDR1 SGHDT, CDR2 YYEEEE. CDR3 region: CASSAAQSNEKLFF. DNA for the CDR3: TGTGCCAGCAGTGCCGCACAATCCAATGAAAAACTGTTTTTT.

V gene TRBV18 combines with J gene TRBJ1-4; D is ambiguous. This CDR3 region has 14 residues. Per germline, CDR1 KGHSH and CDR2 LQKENI. The V gene lost 3 bases and the J gene lost 13 bases, with 18 bases spanning the gap. The CDR3, as DNA: TGTGCCAGCTCACCCCCCGTGACGGACTCCTCACTGTTTTTT. Translated, it gives CASSPPVTDSSLFF.

This chain connects TRBV5-4 to TRBJ1-2, with TRBD1 matching 10 bases. The junction had 14 bases not matched to a gene; V was cut back by 4 bases and J by 8 bases. The CDR3 sequence is 16 residues long. In germline, CDR1 is SGHNT, CDR2 YYREEE (reference sequence). The CDR3 nucleotides are TGTGCCAGCAGCGCCGGGACAGGGGCCCCGTGGAGCGGCTACACCTTC. This sequence encodes CASSAGTGAPWSGYTF.

The V gene is TRBV7-8, the J gene TRBJ1-2; 9 positions agree with TRBD1. This CDR3 has 12 amino acids. The germline gives CDR1 SGHVS, CDR2 FQNEAQ. V was clipped by 4 bases and J by 8 bases; unmatched bases: 2. CDR3 sequence reads: CASSWTGDGYTF. The DNA of the CDR3 is TGTGCCAGCAGCTGGACAGGGGACGGCTACACCTTC.

The chain carries TRBV2 and TRBJ2-7; a possible D gene is TRBD1 (6 bases). The CDR3 covers 13 residues. Per the germline V gene, CDR1 is SNHLY and CDR2 is FYNNEI. The V and J ends lost 4 bases and 4 bases respectively, with 11 bases between them. CDR3 residues: CASSVGAGYEQYF. CDR3 in DNA: TGTGCCAGCAGTGTGGGGGCAGGGTACGAGCAGTACTTC.

The chain uses TRBV4-2 and TRBJ2-7; D not resolved. CDR3 length: 15 amino acids. The germline V and J ends were trimmed by 4 bases and 3 bases, with 16 bases remaining between them. The V gene's germline CDR1 is LGHNA and CDR2 YNFKEQ. Written as DNA, the CDR3 is TGTGCCAGCAGCCGCTATTCGGACGCAGACTACGAGCAGTACTTC. Translating it yields CASSRYSDADYEQYF.

The J gene is TRBJ2-3, the V gene TRBV4-2, with 8 bases fitting TRBD2. Germline CDR1 and CDR2: LGHNA and YNFKEQ. The CDR3 is 19 amino acids. The V gene end was trimmed by 0 bases and the J gene end by 0 bases; junction bases not matched to a gene: 11. This chain's CDR3 is CASSQDVASGHTSTDTQYF. CDR3 DNA: TGTGCCAGCAGCCAAGATGTAGCTAGCGGGCACACTAGCACAGATACGCAGTATTTT.